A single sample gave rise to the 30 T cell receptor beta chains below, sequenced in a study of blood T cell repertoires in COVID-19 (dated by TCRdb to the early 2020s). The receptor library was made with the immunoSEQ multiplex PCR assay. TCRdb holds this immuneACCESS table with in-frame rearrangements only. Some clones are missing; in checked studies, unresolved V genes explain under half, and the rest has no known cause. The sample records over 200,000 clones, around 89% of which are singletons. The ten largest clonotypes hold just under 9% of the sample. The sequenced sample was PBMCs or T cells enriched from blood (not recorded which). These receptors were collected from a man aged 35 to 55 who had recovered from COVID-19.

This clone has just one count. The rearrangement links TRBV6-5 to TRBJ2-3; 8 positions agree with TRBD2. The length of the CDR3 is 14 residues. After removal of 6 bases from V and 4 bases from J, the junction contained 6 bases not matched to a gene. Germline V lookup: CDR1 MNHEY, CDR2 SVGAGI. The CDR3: CASRTGLVADTQYF. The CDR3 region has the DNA TGTGCCAGCAGAACGGGACTAGTGGCAGATACGCAGTATTTT.

CDR3 nucleotide sequence: TGCAGCGTTCGCGGCAGAAGAAGCTCCTACGAGCAGTACTTC. It codes for CSVRGRRSSYEQYF. The chain employs TRBV29-1 and TRBJ2-7, with D unresolved. Germline CDR1 and CDR2: SQVTM and ANQGSEA. The V and J ends lost 5 bases and 0 bases respectively, with 14 bases between them. This CDR3 has 14 amino acids.

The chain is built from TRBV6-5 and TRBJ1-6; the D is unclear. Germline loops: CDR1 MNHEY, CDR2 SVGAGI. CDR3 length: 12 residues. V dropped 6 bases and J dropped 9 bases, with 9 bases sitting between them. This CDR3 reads CASRIPGSPLHF. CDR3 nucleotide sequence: TGTGCCAGCAGGATCCCCGGTTCACCCCTCCACTTT.

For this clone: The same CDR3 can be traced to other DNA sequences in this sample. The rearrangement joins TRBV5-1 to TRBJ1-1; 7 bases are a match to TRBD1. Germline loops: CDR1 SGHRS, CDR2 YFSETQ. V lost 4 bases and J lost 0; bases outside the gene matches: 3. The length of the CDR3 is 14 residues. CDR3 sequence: CASSLGQVNTEAFF. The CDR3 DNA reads TGCGCCAGCAGCCTTGGACAGGTGAACACTGAAGCTTTCTTT.

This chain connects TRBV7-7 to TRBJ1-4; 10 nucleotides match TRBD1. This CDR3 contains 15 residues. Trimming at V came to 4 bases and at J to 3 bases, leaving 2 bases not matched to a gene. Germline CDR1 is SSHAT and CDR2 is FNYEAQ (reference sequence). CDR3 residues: CASSWGTGANEKLFF. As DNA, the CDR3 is TGTGCCAGCAGCTGGGGGACAGGGGCTAATGAAAAACTGTTTTTT.

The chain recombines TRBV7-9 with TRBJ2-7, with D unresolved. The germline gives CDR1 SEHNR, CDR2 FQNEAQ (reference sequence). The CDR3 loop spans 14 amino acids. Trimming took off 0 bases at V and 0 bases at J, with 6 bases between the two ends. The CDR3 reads CASSLADTSYEQYF. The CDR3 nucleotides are TGTGCCAGCAGCTTAGCTGACACCTCCTACGAGCAGTACTTC.

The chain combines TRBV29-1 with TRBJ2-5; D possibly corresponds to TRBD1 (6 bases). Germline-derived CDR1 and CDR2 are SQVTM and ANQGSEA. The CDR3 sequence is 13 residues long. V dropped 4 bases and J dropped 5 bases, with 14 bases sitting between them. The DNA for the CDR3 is TGCAGCGTTGTATTTGGGGGCCGGGAGACCCAGTACTTC. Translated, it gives CSVVFGGRETQYF.

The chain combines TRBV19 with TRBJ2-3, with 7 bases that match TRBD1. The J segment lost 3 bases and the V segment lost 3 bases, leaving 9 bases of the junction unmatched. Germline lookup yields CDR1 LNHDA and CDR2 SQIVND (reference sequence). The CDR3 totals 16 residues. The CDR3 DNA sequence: TGTGCCAGTAGTATCGGCCCAGGGGGATGGACAGATACGCAGTATTTT. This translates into CASSIGPGGWTDTQYF.

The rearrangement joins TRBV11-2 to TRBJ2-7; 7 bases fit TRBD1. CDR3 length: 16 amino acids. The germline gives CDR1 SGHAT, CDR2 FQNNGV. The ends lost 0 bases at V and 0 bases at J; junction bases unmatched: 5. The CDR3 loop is CASSLDPEGASYEQYF. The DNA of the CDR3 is TGTGCCAGCAGCTTAGATCCTGAGGGGGCCTCCTACGAGCAGTACTTC.

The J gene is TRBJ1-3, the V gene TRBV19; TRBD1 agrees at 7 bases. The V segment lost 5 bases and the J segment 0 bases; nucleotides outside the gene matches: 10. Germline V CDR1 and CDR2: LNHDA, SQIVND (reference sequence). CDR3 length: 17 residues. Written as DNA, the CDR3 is TGTGCCAGTAGTGACCGACAGGGTCCCGACTCTGGAAACACCATATATTTT. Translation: CASSDRQGPDSGNTIYF. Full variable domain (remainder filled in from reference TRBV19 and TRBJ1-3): DGGITQSPKYLFRKEGQNVTLSCEQNLNHDAMYWYRQDPGQGLRLIYYSQIVNDFQKGDIAEGYSVSREKKESFPLTVTSAQKNPTAFYLCASSDRQGPDSGNTIYFGEGSWLTVV.

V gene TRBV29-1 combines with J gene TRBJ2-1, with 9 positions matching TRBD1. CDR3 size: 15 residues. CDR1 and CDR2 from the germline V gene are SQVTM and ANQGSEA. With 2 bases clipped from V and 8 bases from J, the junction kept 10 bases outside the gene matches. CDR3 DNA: TGCAGCGTTGAATCAGGGACAGGGACAATCGATGAGCAGTTCTTC. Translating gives CSVESGTGTIDEQFF.

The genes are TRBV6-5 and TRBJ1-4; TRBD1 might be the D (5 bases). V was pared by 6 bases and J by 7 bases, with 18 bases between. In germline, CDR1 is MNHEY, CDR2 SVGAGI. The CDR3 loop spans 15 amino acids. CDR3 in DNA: TGTGCCAGCAGCCAACAGGCCCTTGTGGTTGAAAAACTGTTTTTT. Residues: CASSQQALVVEKLFF.

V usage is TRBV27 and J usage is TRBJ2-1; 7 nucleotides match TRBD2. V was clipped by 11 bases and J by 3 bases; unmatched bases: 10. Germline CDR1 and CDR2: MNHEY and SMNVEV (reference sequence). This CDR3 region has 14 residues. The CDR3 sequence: CAPPLADSYNEQFF. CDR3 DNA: TGTGCCCCGCCTCTAGCGGATAGCTACAATGAGCAGTTCTTC.

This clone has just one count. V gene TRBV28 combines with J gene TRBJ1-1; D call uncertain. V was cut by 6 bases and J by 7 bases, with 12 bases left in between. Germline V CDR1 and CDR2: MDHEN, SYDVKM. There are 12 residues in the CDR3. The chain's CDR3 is CASRREVGEAFF. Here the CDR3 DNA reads TGTGCCAGCAGAAGGGAGGTAGGTGAAGCTTTCTTT.

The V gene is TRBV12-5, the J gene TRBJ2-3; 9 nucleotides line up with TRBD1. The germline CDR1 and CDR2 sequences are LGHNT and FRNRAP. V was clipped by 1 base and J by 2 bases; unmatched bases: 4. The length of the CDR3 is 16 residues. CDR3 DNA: TGTGCTAGTGGTTTGGACAGGGGGCAAATCACAGATACGCAGTATTTT. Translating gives CASGLDRGQITDTQYF.

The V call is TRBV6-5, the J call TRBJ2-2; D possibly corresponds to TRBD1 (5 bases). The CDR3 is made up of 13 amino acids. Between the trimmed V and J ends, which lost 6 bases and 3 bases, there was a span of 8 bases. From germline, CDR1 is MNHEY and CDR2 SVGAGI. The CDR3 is CASRAGHTGELFF. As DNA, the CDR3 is TGTGCCAGCAGGGCAGGGCACACCGGGGAGCTGTTTTTT.

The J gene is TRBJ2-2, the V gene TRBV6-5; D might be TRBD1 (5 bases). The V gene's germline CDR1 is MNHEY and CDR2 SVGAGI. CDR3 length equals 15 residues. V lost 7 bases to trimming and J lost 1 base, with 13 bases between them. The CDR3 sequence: CASNRQRRNTGELFF. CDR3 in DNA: TGTGCCAGCAATAGACAGCGAAGGAACACCGGGGAGCTGTTTTTT.

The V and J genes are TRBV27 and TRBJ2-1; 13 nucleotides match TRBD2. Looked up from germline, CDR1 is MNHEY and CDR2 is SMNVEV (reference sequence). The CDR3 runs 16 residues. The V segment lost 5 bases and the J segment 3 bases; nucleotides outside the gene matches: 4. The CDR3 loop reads CASSGWTSGSYNEQFF. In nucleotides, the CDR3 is TGTGCCAGCAGTGGCTGGACTAGCGGGAGCTACAATGAGCAGTTCTTC.

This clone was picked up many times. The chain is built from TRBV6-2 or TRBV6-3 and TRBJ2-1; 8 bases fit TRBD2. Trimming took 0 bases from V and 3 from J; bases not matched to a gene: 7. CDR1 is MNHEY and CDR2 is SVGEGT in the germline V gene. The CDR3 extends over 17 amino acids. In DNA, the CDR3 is TGTGCCAGCAGTTACTCCCCCCCGGGGGGGATCTACAATGAGCAGTTCTTC. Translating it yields CASSYSPPGGIYNEQFF.

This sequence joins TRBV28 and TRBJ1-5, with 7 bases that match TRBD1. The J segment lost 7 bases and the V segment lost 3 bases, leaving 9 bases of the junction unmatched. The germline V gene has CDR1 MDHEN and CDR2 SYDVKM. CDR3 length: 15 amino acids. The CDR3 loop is CASSFTGQDVQPQHF. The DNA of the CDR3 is TGTGCCAGCAGTTTCACCGGACAGGATGTACAGCCCCAGCATTTT.

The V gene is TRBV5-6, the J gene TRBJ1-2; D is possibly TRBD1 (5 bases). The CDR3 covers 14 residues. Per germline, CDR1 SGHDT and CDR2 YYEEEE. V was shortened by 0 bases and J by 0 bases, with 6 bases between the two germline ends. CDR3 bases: TGTGCCAGCAGCTTGGGACAGTCTAACTATGGCTACACCTTC. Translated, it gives CASSLGQSNYGYTF.

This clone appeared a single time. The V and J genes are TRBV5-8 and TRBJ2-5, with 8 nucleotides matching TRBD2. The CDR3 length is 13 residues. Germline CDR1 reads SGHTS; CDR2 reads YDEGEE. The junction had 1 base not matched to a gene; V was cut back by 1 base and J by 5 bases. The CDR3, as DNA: TGTGCCAGCAGCTTGCGCGGGGGGGAGACCCAGTACTTC. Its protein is CASSLRGGETQYF. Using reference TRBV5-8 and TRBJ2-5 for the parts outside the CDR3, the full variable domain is EAGVTQSPTHLIKTRGQQATLRCSPISGHTSVYWYQQALGLGLQFLLWYDEGEERNRGNFPPRFSGRQFPNYSSELNVNALELEDSALYLCASSLRGGETQYFGPGTRLLVL.

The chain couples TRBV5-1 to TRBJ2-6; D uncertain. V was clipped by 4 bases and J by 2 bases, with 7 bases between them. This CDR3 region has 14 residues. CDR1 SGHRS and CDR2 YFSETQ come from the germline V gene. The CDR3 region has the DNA TGCGCCAGCAGCCCATCCCCTGGGGCCAACGTCCTGACTTTC. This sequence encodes CASSPSPGANVLTF.

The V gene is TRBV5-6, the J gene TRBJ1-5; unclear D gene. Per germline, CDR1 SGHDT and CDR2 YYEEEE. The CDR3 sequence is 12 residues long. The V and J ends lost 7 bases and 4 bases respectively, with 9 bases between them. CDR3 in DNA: TGTGCCAGCGGTGCACTTAATCAGCCCCAGCATTTT. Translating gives CASGALNQPQHF. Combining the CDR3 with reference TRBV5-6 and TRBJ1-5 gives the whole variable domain DAGVTQSPTHLIKTRGQQVTLRCSPKSGHDTVSWYQQALGQGPQFIFQYYEEEERQRGNFPDRFSGHQFPNYSSELNVNALLLGDSALYLCASGALNQPQHFGDGTRLSIL.

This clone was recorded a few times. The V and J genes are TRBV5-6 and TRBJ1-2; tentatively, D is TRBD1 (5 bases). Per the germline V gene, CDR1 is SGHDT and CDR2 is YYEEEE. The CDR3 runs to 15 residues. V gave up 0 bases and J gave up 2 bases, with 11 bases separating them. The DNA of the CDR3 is TGTGCCAGCAGCTTGGACCAGACAGTAAACTATGGCTACACCTTC. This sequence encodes CASSLDQTVNYGYTF.

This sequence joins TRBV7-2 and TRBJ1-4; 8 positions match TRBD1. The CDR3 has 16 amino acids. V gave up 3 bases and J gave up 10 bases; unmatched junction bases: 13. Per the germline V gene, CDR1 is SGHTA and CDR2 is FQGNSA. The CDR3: CASSLNPARGLGKLFF. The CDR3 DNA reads TGTGCCAGCAGCTTGAACCCGGCCAGGGGGCTGGGAAAACTGTTTTTT.

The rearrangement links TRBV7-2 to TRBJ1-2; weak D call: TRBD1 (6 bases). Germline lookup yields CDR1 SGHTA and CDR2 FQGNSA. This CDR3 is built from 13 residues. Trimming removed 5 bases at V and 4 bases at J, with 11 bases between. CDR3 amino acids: CASSNRAPYGYTF. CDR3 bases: TGTGCCAGCAGCAACAGGGCTCCCTATGGCTACACCTTC.

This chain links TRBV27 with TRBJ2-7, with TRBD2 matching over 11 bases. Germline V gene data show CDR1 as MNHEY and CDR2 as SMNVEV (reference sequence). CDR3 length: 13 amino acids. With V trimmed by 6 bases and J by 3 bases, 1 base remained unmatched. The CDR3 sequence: CASRLAGVYEQYF. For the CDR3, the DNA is TGTGCCAGCAGACTAGCGGGAGTCTACGAGCAGTACTTC.

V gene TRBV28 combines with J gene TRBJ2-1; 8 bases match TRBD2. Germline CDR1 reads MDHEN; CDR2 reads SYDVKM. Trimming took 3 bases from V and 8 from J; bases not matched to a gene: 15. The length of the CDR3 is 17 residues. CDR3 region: CASSFPPSGRKGYEQFF. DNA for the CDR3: TGTGCCAGCAGTTTCCCACCGAGCGGGAGAAAGGGCTATGAGCAGTTCTTC.

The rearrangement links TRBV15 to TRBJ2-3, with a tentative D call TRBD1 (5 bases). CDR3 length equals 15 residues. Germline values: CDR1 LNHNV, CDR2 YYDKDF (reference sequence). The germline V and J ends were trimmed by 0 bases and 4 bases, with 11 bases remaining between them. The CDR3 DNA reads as TGTGCCACCAGCAGAGATATAGGGGCTTCAGATACGCAGTATTTT. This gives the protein CATSRDIGASDTQYF.